Each of the 3 T cell receptor beta chains below was sequenced from the same sample in a study of shared clonotypes between healthy human individuals. Only in-frame clones appear in the TCRdb table, and some are missing; sequencing was by immunoSEQ multiplex PCR. The table has about 990,000 clones, around 78% seen once. The sample taken for sequencing was memory CD4+ T cells from PBMCs. The subset is: CD45RA-negative fraction. Every receptor here comes from a young man in good health. Some clones in this sample may be carry-over from other donors' samples.

The J gene is TRBJ2-7, the V gene TRBV5-1; D is perhaps TRBD2 (6 bases). This CDR3 spans 16 amino acids. From germline, CDR1 is SGHRS and CDR2 YFSETQ. Trimming took 1 base from V and 0 from J, leaving 14 bases between them. The CDR3: CASSLSGVDNSYEQYF. DNA of the CDR3: TGCGCCAGCAGCTTGTCGGGGGTCGACAACTCCTACGAGCAGTACTTC.

As to this clone: At one end, the junction sequence differs from germline, possibly due to a read error. The rearrangement links TRBV19 to TRBJ1-2; D not resolved. CDR3 length equals 13 residues. Germline CDR1 and CDR2: LNHDA and SQIVND (reference sequence). CDR3 amino acids: CASSIVGSTTTHF. DNA of the CDR3: TGTGCCAGTAGTATAGTTGGCTCCACCACCACCCACTTC.

This clone was seen many times. The J gene is TRBJ2-3, the V gene TRBV4-1; a weak D match, TRBD2 (6 bases). This CDR3 has 15 residues. The V end lost 0 bases, the J end lost 4 bases, and 11 bases lay between the germline ends. CDR1 is MGHRA and CDR2 is YSYEKL in the germline V gene. CDR3: CASSQDGGNADTQYF. DNA for the CDR3: TGCGCCAGCAGCCAAGACGGCGGGAACGCAGATACGCAGTATTTT.